Below, one T cell receptor (beta chain) is given with its context. Its antigen is undetermined. This sample stems from a study of T cell repertoires in ileal Crohn's disease. Study summary: Postoperative therapy was given to about half: 11 thiopurines, some 18 anti-TNF agents.

Study-level results: Mucosal expansions were suggested to be mainly CD8 T cells.

This CDR3 has 13 residues. Trimming removed 4 bases from V and 4 bases from J; junction bases left unmatched: 4. Per the germline V gene, CDR1 is SGHRS and CDR2 is YFSETQ. Around 0.45 micrograms of biopsy DNA per sample underwent TCRB immunosequencing. Sequenced by immunoSEQ multiplex PCR; TCRdb stores in-frame clones only, minus some. The table lists around 15,000 clones, 80% of them singletons, with approximately 4% in the top ten. This chain joins TRBV5-1 and TRBJ1-1, with 7 bases fitting TRBD1. This TCR derives from an adult with Crohn's disease. The source material was ileal tissue. Here the CDR3 reads CASSTSGGTEAFF. CDR3 coding DNA: TGCGCCAGCAGCACCTCAGGGGGCACTGAAGCTTTCTTT.